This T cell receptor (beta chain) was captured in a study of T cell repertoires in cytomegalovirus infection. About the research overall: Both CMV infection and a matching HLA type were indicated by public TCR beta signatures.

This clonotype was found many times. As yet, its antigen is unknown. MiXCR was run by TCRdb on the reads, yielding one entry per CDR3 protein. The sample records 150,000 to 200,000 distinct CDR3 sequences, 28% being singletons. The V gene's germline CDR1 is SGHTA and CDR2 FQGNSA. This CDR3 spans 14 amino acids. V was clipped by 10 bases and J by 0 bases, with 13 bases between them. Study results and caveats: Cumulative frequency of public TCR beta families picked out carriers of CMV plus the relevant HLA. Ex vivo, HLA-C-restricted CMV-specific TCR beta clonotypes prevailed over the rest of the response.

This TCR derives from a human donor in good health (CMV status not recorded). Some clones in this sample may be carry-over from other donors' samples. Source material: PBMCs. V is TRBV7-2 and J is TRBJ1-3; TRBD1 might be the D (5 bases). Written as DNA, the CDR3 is TGTGCCACAGGGAACCCTAGCTCTGGAAACACCATATATTTT. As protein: CATGNPSSGNTIYF. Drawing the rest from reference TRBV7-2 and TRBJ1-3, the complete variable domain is GAGVSQSPSNKVTEKGKDVELRCDPISGHTALYWYRQSLGQGLEFLIYFQGNSAPDKSGLPSDRFSAERTGGSVSTLTIQRTQQEDSAVYLCATGNPSSGNTIYFGEGSWLTVV.